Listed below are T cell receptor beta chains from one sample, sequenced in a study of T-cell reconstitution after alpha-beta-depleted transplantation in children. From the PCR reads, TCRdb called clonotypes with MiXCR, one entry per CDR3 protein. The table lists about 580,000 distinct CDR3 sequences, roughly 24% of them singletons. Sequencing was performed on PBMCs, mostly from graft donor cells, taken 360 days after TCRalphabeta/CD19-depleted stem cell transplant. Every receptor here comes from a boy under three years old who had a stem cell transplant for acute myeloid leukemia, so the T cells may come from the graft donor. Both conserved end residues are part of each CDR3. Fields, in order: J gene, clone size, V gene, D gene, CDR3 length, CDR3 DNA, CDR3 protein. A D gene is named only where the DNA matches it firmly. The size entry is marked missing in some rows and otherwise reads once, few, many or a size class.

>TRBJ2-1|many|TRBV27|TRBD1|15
TGTGCCAGCAGTTTCCTGGGACAGGGGAACAATGAGCAGTTCTTC
CASSFLGQGNNEQFF
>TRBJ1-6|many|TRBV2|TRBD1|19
TGTGCCAGCAGTGAAGCGCGCCCAGTGACAGGGTTCAGAGGTTCACCCCTCCACTTT
CASSEARPVTGFRGSPLHF
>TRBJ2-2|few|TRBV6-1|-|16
TGTGCCAGCAACGATCAGCAGACGAGGGGCACCGGGGAGCTGTTTTTT
CASNDQQTRGTGELFF
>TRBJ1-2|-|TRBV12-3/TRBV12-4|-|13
TGTGCCAGCAGTTTGAGGTCGATCTATGGCTACACCTTC
CASSLRSIYGYTF
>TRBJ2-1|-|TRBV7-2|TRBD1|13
TGTGCCAGCAGCTCCCCAGACAGGGATGAGCAGTTCTTC
CASSSPDRDEQFF
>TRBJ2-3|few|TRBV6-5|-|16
TGTGCCAGCAGTTACTCGCACGGTTCTAGCACAGATACGCAGTATTTT
CASSYSHGSSTDTQYF
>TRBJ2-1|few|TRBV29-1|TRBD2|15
TGCAGCGTTGAAGATCAGCTAAGCGGGGGCCATGAGCAGTTCTTC
CSVEDQLSGGHEQFF
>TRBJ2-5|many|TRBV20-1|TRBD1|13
TGCAGTGCCGTTAACCAGGGGGTTGAGACCCAGTACTTC
CSAVNQGVETQYF
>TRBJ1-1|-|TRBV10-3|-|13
TGTGCCGGCAAAACAGGTATGAACACTGAAGCTTTCTTT
CAGKTGMNTEAFF
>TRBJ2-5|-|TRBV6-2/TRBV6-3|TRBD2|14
TGTGCCAGCAGTCGCGGACTAGCGGGGGAGACCCAGTACTTC
CASSRGLAGETQYF